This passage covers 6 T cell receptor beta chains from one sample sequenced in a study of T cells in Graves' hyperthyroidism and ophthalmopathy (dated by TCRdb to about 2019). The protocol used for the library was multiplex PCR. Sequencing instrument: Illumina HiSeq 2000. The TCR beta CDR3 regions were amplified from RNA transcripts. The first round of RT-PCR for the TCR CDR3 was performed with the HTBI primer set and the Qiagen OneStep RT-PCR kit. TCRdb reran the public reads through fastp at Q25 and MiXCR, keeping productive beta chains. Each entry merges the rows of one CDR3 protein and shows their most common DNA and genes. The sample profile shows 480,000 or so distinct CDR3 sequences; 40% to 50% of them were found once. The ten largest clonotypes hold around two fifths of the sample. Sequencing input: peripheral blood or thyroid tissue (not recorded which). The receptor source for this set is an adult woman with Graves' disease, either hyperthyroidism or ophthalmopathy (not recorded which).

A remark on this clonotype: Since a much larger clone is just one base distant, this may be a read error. The DNA for the CDR3 is TGTGCCAGCACCTCCCTGAAGGGTTCTGGAAGCACCATATATTTT. It specifies CASTSLKGSGSTIYF. The chain uses TRBV11-2 and TRBJ1-3, with unresolved D. From germline, CDR1 is SGHAT and CDR2 FQNNGV. The CDR3 covers 15 residues.

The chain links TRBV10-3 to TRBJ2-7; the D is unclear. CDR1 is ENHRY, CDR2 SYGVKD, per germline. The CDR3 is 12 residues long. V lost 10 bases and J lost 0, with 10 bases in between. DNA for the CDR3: TGTGCCACAGGACGGCCCTCCTACGAGCAGTACTTC. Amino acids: CATGRPSYEQYF.

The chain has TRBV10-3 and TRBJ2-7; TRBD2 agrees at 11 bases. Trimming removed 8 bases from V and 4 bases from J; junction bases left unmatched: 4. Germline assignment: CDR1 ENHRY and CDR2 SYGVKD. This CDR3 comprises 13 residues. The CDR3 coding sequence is TGTGCCATCGGGACTAGCGGAGAATACGAGCAGTACTTC. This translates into CAIGTSGEYEQYF.

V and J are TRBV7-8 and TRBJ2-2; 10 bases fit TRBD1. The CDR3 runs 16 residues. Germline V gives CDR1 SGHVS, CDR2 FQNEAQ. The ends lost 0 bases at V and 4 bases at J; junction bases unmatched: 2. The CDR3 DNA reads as TGTGCCAGCAGCTTAGCGGGACAGGGGCGCACCGGGGAGCTGTTTTTT. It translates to CASSLAGQGRTGELFF.

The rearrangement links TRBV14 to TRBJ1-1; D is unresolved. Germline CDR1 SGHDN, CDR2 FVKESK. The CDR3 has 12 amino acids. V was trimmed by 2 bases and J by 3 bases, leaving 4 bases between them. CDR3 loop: CASSQRHTEAFF. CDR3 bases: TGTGCCAGCAGCCAAAGGCACACTGAAGCTTTCTTT.

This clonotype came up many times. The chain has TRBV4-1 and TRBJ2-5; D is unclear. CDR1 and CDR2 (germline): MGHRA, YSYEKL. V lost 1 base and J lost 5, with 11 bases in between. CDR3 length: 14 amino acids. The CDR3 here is CASSQVGARETQYF. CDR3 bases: TGCGCCAGCAGCCAAGTTGGCGCGAGGGAGACCCAGTACTTC.